A selection of T cell receptor beta chains follows, all from one sample in a study of cytomegalovirus exposure and HLA in healthy donors. Libraries were prepared by immunoSEQ multiplex PCR; TCRdb keeps only in-frame clonotypes and omits some of them. The sample records more than 150,000 clones, about 79% being singletons. Sequenced input: PBMCs. The receptors were sampled from a man aged 18 to 29 in good health and CMV-seronegative. Both conserved end residues are part of each CDR3. D genes are given only for firm matches. Rows give clone size only sometimes, using once, few, many, or a class for an expanded clone.

.	TRBV28	.	TRBJ2-1	CASSLTGVLRDEQFF	TGTGCCAGCAGTTTGACCGGAGTCTTAAGAGATGAGCAGTTCTTC
TRBD1	TRBV4-1	.	TRBJ2-7	CASSWSDRGTYEQYF	TGCGCCAGCAGCTGGTCAGACAGGGGTACCTACGAGCAGTACTTC
.	TRBV5-6	.	TRBJ2-1	CASSLVGAPNEQFF	TGTGCCAGCAGCTTGGTTGGGGCACCCAATGAGCAGTTCTTC
TRBD2	TRBV5-4	few	TRBJ2-7	CASSPGGSGGYEQYF	TGTGCCAGCAGCCCCGGGGGTAGCGGGGGGTACGAGCAGTACTTC
TRBD1	TRBV7-9	.	TRBJ2-3	CARSSFSPGQGRDTQYF	TGTGCCAGAAGTTCCTTTTCCCCGGGACAGGGACGAGATACGCAGTATTTT
TRBD2	TRBV5-4	.	TRBJ2-3	CASSLGGTSGTDTQYF	TGTGCCAGCAGCTTGGGAGGGACTAGCGGCACAGATACGCAGTATTTT
TRBD1	TRBV25-1	once	TRBJ2-7	CASSEYDGTGGYEQYF	TGTGCCAGCAGTGAATACGACGGGACAGGGGGCTACGAGCAGTACTTC
TRBD1	TRBV7-6	.	TRBJ1-5	CASSPGTGGFEPQHF	TGTGCCAGCAGCCCCGGGACAGGGGGCTTTGAGCCCCAGCATTTT
TRBD1	TRBV7-9	few	TRBJ2-1	CASSQDRASGGEQFF	TGTGCCAGCAGTCAAGACAGGGCCTCAGGGGGTGAGCAGTTCTTC
.	TRBV6-5	.	TRBJ1-1	CASSYSGAYTEAFF	TGTGCCAGCAGTTACTCGGGGGCCTACACTGAAGCTTTCTTT
TRBD2	TRBV2	.	TRBJ2-2	CASLTLAGPGELFF	TGTGCCAGCCTCACTCTAGCGGGACCCGGGGAGCTGTTTTTT
.	TRBV6-1	.	TRBJ2-3	CASSESGSPIPYTDTQYF	TGTGCCAGCAGTGAAAGCGGAAGCCCGATACCTTACACAGATACGCAGTATTTT
.	TRBV19	few	TRBJ2-1	CASSIYRGGGYNEQFF	TGTGCCAGTAGTATCTACCGCGGGGGCGGCTACAATGAGCAGTTCTTC
.	TRBV7-9	.	TRBJ2-7	CASSLEGGDRTFAYEQYF	TGTGCCAGCAGCTTAGAAGGAGGGGACCGAACGTTTGCCTACGAGCAGTACTTC
TRBD2	TRBV5-6	.	TRBJ2-5	CASSFLGTKETQYF	TGTGCCAGCAGCTTTTTAGGGACTAAAGAGACCCAGTACTTC
.	TRBV14	few	TRBJ2-7	CASSRGLALTYEQYF	TGTGCCAGCAGCCGGGGCCTAGCGTTGACCTACGAGCAGTACTTC
.	TRBV25-1	once	TRBJ1-1	CASSGYPGNTEAFF	TGTGCCAGCAGTGGTTACCCAGGGAACACTGAAGCTTTCTTT
TRBD2	TRBV7-8	.	TRBJ2-7	CASRRALAGGSFYEQYF	TGTGCCAGCCGCCGCGCCCTAGCGGGGGGGTCCTTCTACGAGCAGTACTTC
TRBD1	TRBV28	.	TRBJ2-7	CASSGTGAYEQYF	TGTGCCAGCAGCGGGACAGGGGCCTACGAGCAGTACTTC
.	TRBV10-3	once	TRBJ1-1	CAISESGRMNTEAFF	TGTGCCATCAGTGAGTCGGGCAGGATGAACACTGAAGCTTTCTTT
TRBD1	TRBV5-1	.	TRBJ2-3	CASSSGQGATDTQYF	TGCGCCAGCAGCTCTGGACAGGGGGCGACAGATACGCAGTATTTT
.	TRBV19	.	TRBJ1-1	CASSIYRGNAEAFF	TGTGCCAGTAGTATTTATCGGGGGAACGCTGAAGCTTTCTTT
.	TRBV9	.	TRBJ1-2	CASSPVSSRDRTYGYTF	TGTGCCAGCAGCCCCGTGTCTTCCAGAGACAGGACCTATGGCTACACCTTC
.	TRBV15	.	TRBJ1-2	CATSRESGGSYGYTF	TGTGCCACCAGCAGAGAGTCGGGGGGCTCTTATGGCTACACCTTC
.	TRBV11-3	.	TRBJ2-2	CASSPGVSDTGELFF	TGTGCCAGCAGCCCAGGGGTCTCGGACACCGGGGAGCTGTTTTTT
.	TRBV28	.	TRBJ1-1	CASSFFVSNTEAFF	TGTGCCAGCAGTTTTTTCGTTTCGAACACTGAAGCTTTCTTT
TRBD2	TRBV5-1	.	TRBJ2-3	CASRPIRSGGAGDTQYF	TGCGCCAGCAGGCCCATACGTAGCGGGGGGGCCGGAGATACGCAGTATTTT
TRBD1	TRBV2	few	TRBJ1-6	CASSGDRRNNSPLHF	TGTGCCAGCAGTGGGGACAGAAGGAATAATTCACCCCTCCACTTT
.	TRBV6-5	.	TRBJ1-6	CASSYSVVGVRSPLHF	TGTGCCAGCAGTTACTCGGTCGTCGGGGTACGGTCACCCCTCCACTTT
TRBD2	TRBV7-7	.	TRBJ2-7	CASSRGLAVAYEQYF	TGTGCTAGCAGCCGAGGACTAGCAGTTGCCTACGAGCAGTACTTC
TRBD1	TRBV11-1	.	TRBJ2-2	CASSRGQGNTGELFF	TGTGCCAGCAGCCGAGGACAGGGGAACACCGGGGAGCTGTTTTTT
TRBD1	TRBV5-1	few	TRBJ1-6	CASSEPTGIHSPLHF	TGCGCCAGCAGCGAGCCGACAGGGATACATTCACCCCTCCACTTT
TRBD2	TRBV4-2	.	TRBJ2-7	CASSQGASGRDFTYEQYF	TGTGCCAGCAGCCAAGGGGCTAGCGGGAGGGATTTCACCTACGAGCAGTACTTC
.	TRBV28	.	TRBJ2-2	CASSPQGLITGELFF	TGTGCCAGCAGCCCACAGGGCTTAATCACCGGGGAGCTGTTTTTT
.	TRBV5-4	few	TRBJ2-3	CASSLVGGTGDTQYF	TGTGCCAGCAGCTTGGTCGGCGGGACGGGAGATACGCAGTATTTT
.	TRBV5-1	.	TRBJ2-1	CASSLDGIAYNEQFF	TGCGCCAGCAGCTTGGACGGGATCGCCTACAATGAGCAGTTCTTC
.	TRBV5-1	.	TRBJ2-7	CASSPTPTGWGSYEQYF	TGCGCCAGCAGCCCCACCCCGACGGGTTGGGGCTCCTACGAGCAGTACTTC
TRBD2	TRBV7-9	.	TRBJ2-7	CASSFGRTSFYEQYF	TGTGCCAGCAGCTTCGGTAGGACTAGCTTCTACGAGCAGTACTTC